Listed below are T cell receptor beta chains from one sample, sequenced in a study of cytomegalovirus exposure and HLA in healthy donors. Data came from immunoSEQ multiplex PCR; TCRdb stores just in-frame clones and leaves some out. The sample has around 140,000 clones; 78% are singletons. Sequenced material: PBMCs. The receptors here all came from a female donor in good health and CMV-seronegative. The CDR3 runs from the conserved cysteine through the conserved F or W. Fields, in order: CDR3 length, D gene, J gene, clone size, V gene, CDR3 DNA, CDR3 protein. D genes are given only for firm matches. Clone size appears in some rows only: once, few, many, or a class for an expanded clone.

len: 15
d_gene: TRBD2
j_gene: TRBJ2-7
abundance: -
v_gene: TRBV5-4
CDR3nt: TGTGCCAGCAGCCCGGGAGGTAGAGGGCCTTACGAGCAGTACTTC
CDR3aa: CASSPGGRGPYEQYF

len: 15
d_gene: TRBD1
j_gene: TRBJ1-5
abundance: -
v_gene: TRBV19
CDR3nt: TGTGCCAGTCTAAGACAGGGGGCTGAAAATCAGCCCCAGCATTTT
CDR3aa: CASLRQGAENQPQHF

len: 18
d_gene: TRBD1
j_gene: TRBJ2-7
abundance: -
v_gene: TRBV27
CDR3nt: TGTGCCAGCAGTTTATTCCCTCCCGGACAGGGGGTGCCCGACGAGCAGTACTTC
CDR3aa: CASSLFPPGQGVPDEQYF

len: 17
d_gene: -
j_gene: TRBJ1-5
abundance: many
v_gene: TRBV7-2
CDR3nt: TGTGCCAGCAGCTTAGAAGGGGCTCTTGGTAGCAATCAGCCCCAGCATTTT
CDR3aa: CASSLEGALGSNQPQHF

len: 17
d_gene: -
j_gene: TRBJ1-4
abundance: -
v_gene: TRBV5-4
CDR3nt: TGTGCCAGCAGCTTAGGATCCGGGGTTGCAACTAATGAAAAACTGTTTTTT
CDR3aa: CASSLGSGVATNEKLFF

len: 13
d_gene: -
j_gene: TRBJ1-1
abundance: -
v_gene: TRBV10-3
CDR3nt: TGTGCCATCAGTGAGCCGAGGTGGACTGAAGCTTTCTTT
CDR3aa: CAISEPRWTEAFF

len: 15
d_gene: TRBD2
j_gene: TRBJ2-5
abundance: -
v_gene: TRBV10-1
CDR3nt: TGCGCCAGCAGACCCGGGACTAGCGGGAGAGAGACCCAGTACTTC
CDR3aa: CASRPGTSGRETQYF

len: 14
d_gene: TRBD1
j_gene: TRBJ2-7
abundance: once
v_gene: TRBV10-1
CDR3nt: TGCGCCAGCAGTGAGATCAGGGGGCGAGGAGAGCAGTACTTC
CDR3aa: CASSEIRGRGEQYF

len: 14
d_gene: TRBD1
j_gene: TRBJ1-4
abundance: -
v_gene: TRBV7-9
CDR3nt: TGTGCCAGCAGCTCGGGGACAGGGCGCGAAAAACTGTTTTTT
CDR3aa: CASSSGTGREKLFF

len: 14
d_gene: -
j_gene: TRBJ1-1
abundance: few
v_gene: TRBV5-4
CDR3nt: TGTGCCAGCAGCTTGGGTTTTCAGGGCTCTGAAGCTTTCTTT
CDR3aa: CASSLGFQGSEAFF

len: 15
d_gene: TRBD1
j_gene: TRBJ2-1
abundance: -
v_gene: TRBV7-2
CDR3nt: TGTGCCAGCAGCTTAGGGGCCAGGGGGCTTAATGAGCAGTTCTTC
CDR3aa: CASSLGARGLNEQFF

len: 12
d_gene: TRBD2
j_gene: TRBJ2-7
abundance: -
v_gene: TRBV2
CDR3nt: TGTGCCAGCGGACTAGCGAGCTACGAGCAGTACTTC
CDR3aa: CASGLASYEQYF

len: 15
d_gene: TRBD1
j_gene: TRBJ2-1
abundance: -
v_gene: TRBV15
CDR3nt: TGTGCCACCAGCAGAGACGGGGGACAGGGGGATGAGCAGTTCTTC
CDR3aa: CATSRDGGQGDEQFF

len: 13
d_gene: -
j_gene: TRBJ2-5
abundance: -
v_gene: TRBV30
CDR3nt: TGTGCCTGGAATCAGCGGCTTCAAGAGACCCAGTACTTC
CDR3aa: CAWNQRLQETQYF

len: 13
d_gene: -
j_gene: TRBJ1-5
abundance: -
v_gene: TRBV30
CDR3nt: TGTGCCTGGAGTTTTATGAGCAATCAGCCCCAGCATTTT
CDR3aa: CAWSFMSNQPQHF

len: 14
d_gene: -
j_gene: TRBJ1-4
abundance: -
v_gene: TRBV28
CDR3nt: TGTGCCAGCAGTTTCGGGGGGCTGGATGAAAAACTGTTTTTT
CDR3aa: CASSFGGLDEKLFF

len: 15
d_gene: -
j_gene: TRBJ1-6
abundance: -
v_gene: TRBV21-1
CDR3nt: TGTGCCAGCAGCCTATGGGACAGGTTGAATTCACCCCTCCACTTT
CDR3aa: CASSLWDRLNSPLHF

len: 17
d_gene: TRBD1
j_gene: TRBJ1-4
abundance: -
v_gene: TRBV25-1
CDR3nt: TGTGCCAGCTCCCCAGGGACAGGGGGCATCTCCAATGAAAAACTGTTTTTT
CDR3aa: CASSPGTGGISNEKLFF

len: 13
d_gene: -
j_gene: TRBJ1-1
abundance: -
v_gene: TRBV28
CDR3nt: TGTGCCAGCAGCTACCCCCCCCGGGGGGTAGCTTTCTTT
CDR3aa: CASSYPPRGVAFF

len: 11
d_gene: -
j_gene: TRBJ2-7
abundance: -
v_gene: TRBV5-8
CDR3nt: TGTGCCAGCGGGATGGACAGATCGCCGGACTTC
CDR3aa: CASGMDRSPDF

len: 17
d_gene: TRBD1
j_gene: TRBJ2-5
abundance: -
v_gene: TRBV7-9
CDR3nt: TGTGCCAGCAGCTTAACCTTACAGGGGCTGTACCAAGAGACCCAGTACTTC
CDR3aa: CASSLTLQGLYQETQYF

len: 17
d_gene: TRBD1
j_gene: TRBJ1-1
abundance: -
v_gene: TRBV7-9
CDR3nt: TGTGCCAGCAGCCCTGACAGGGGGGCGTCGTTCGGCACTGAAGCTTTCTTT
CDR3aa: CASSPDRGASFGTEAFF

len: 15
d_gene: TRBD1
j_gene: TRBJ1-5
abundance: few
v_gene: TRBV5-1
CDR3nt: TGCGCCAGCAGCAGTGGGACAGGGGCAGGTCAGCCCCAGCATTTT
CDR3aa: CASSSGTGAGQPQHF

len: 15
d_gene: -
j_gene: TRBJ2-7
abundance: -
v_gene: TRBV27
CDR3nt: TGTGCCAGCAGTACTCCAGGGCAGGGCGTCTACGAGCAGTACTTC
CDR3aa: CASSTPGQGVYEQYF

len: 14
d_gene: -
j_gene: TRBJ2-1
abundance: -
v_gene: TRBV6-5
CDR3nt: TGTGCCAGCAGTTCGGGGGAATGGAGTTGGGAGCAGTTCTTC
CDR3aa: CASSSGEWSWEQFF

len: 13
d_gene: TRBD1
j_gene: TRBJ2-3
abundance: -
v_gene: TRBV28
CDR3nt: TGTGCCAGCCTGGGACAGTTCACAGATACGCAGTATTTT
CDR3aa: CASLGQFTDTQYF

len: 15
d_gene: -
j_gene: TRBJ1-1
abundance: -
v_gene: TRBV5-1
CDR3nt: TGCGCCAGCAGCTTGAGTCAGGGGATGAACACTGAAGCTTTCTTT
CDR3aa: CASSLSQGMNTEAFF

len: 13
d_gene: -
j_gene: TRBJ2-5
abundance: -
v_gene: TRBV5-1
CDR3nt: TGCGCCAGCAGCGGGGGGGCACAAGAGACCCAGTACTTC
CDR3aa: CASSGGAQETQYF

len: 18
d_gene: TRBD2
j_gene: TRBJ2-1
abundance: once
v_gene: TRBV4-3
CDR3nt: TGCGCCAGCAGCCAAGGACTAGCGGGGAGGTTCGGCTACAATGAGCAGTTCTTC
CDR3aa: CASSQGLAGRFGYNEQFF

len: 15
d_gene: TRBD1
j_gene: TRBJ1-5
abundance: -
v_gene: TRBV7-2
CDR3nt: TGTGCCAGCAACGAGGGACAGGTTAGCAATCAGCCCCAGCATTTT
CDR3aa: CASNEGQVSNQPQHF

len: 19
d_gene: TRBD2
j_gene: TRBJ2-1
abundance: -
v_gene: TRBV19
CDR3nt: TGTGCCAGTAGTTCCCCTTCGGGACTAGCGGAGTGGCGGGAGGATGAGCAGTTCTTC
CDR3aa: CASSSPSGLAEWREDEQFF

len: 14
d_gene: TRBD1
j_gene: TRBJ1-5
abundance: few
v_gene: TRBV6-1
CDR3nt: TGTGCCAGCAGTGAAGTAGGGGGCTGGCAGCCCCAGCATTTT
CDR3aa: CASSEVGGWQPQHF

len: 15
d_gene: TRBD1
j_gene: TRBJ2-3
abundance: -
v_gene: TRBV29-1
CDR3nt: TGCAGCGTTGAAGGAACCCCGGGACAGCCAGATACGCAGTATTTT
CDR3aa: CSVEGTPGQPDTQYF

len: 16
d_gene: -
j_gene: TRBJ1-5
abundance: -
v_gene: TRBV10-3
CDR3nt: TGTGCCATCGGGGGTTGGGGGGGCCAGAGCAATCAGCCCCAGCATTTT
CDR3aa: CAIGGWGGQSNQPQHF

len: 14
d_gene: -
j_gene: TRBJ1-2
abundance: few
v_gene: TRBV7-2
CDR3nt: TGTGCCAGCAGCTTAGCAGGAGCTAACTATGGCTACACCTTC
CDR3aa: CASSLAGANYGYTF

len: 13
d_gene: -
j_gene: TRBJ1-1
abundance: -
v_gene: TRBV7-2
CDR3nt: TGTGCCAGCAGCTTAGGGCAGAACACTGAAGCTTTCTTT
CDR3aa: CASSLGQNTEAFF

len: 13
d_gene: -
j_gene: TRBJ1-2
abundance: -
v_gene: TRBV28
CDR3nt: TGTGCCACAACCGGCAGCGCTAACTATGGCTACACCTTC
CDR3aa: CATTGSANYGYTF

len: 14
d_gene: -
j_gene: TRBJ1-1
abundance: -
v_gene: TRBV28
CDR3nt: TGTGCCAGCAGTTTAACAGTAATGAACACTGAAGCTTTCTTT
CDR3aa: CASSLTVMNTEAFF

len: 15
d_gene: TRBD2
j_gene: TRBJ2-3
abundance: -
v_gene: TRBV6-4
CDR3nt: TGTGCCAGCAGTCCCCTAGCGGGGGGGATGAATACGCAGTATTTT
CDR3aa: CASSPLAGGMNTQYF

len: 13
d_gene: TRBD1
j_gene: TRBJ1-1
abundance: few
v_gene: TRBV27
CDR3nt: TGTGCCAGCAGTTTGAACAGGGGCACTGAAGCTTTCTTT
CDR3aa: CASSLNRGTEAFF

len: 12
d_gene: -
j_gene: TRBJ1-2
abundance: -
v_gene: TRBV6-1
CDR3nt: TGTGCCAGCAGTGAGCGGATCTATGGCTACACCTTC
CDR3aa: CASSERIYGYTF

len: 11
d_gene: -
j_gene: TRBJ1-1
abundance: -
v_gene: TRBV2
CDR3nt: TGTGCCAGCAGTGTGATGCTACAAGCTTTCTTT
CDR3aa: CASSVMLQAFF

len: 16
d_gene: TRBD1
j_gene: TRBJ1-2
abundance: -
v_gene: TRBV28
CDR3nt: TGTGCCAGCAGATTGACAGGGGATAGCCCTAACTATGGCTACACCTTC
CDR3aa: CASRLTGDSPNYGYTF

len: 15
d_gene: -
j_gene: TRBJ2-7
abundance: -
v_gene: TRBV9
CDR3nt: TGTGCCAGCAGCGTAGATCAGGGTGGGTCCTACGAGCAGTACTTC
CDR3aa: CASSVDQGGSYEQYF

len: 16
d_gene: -
j_gene: TRBJ1-5
abundance: -
v_gene: TRBV7-9
CDR3nt: TGTTCCAGCAGCTTAGATTCGGGGAGAAGCAATCAGCCCCAGCATTTT
CDR3aa: CSSSLDSGRSNQPQHF

len: 15
d_gene: TRBD2
j_gene: TRBJ2-1
abundance: -
v_gene: TRBV14
CDR3nt: TGTGCCAGCAGCCTGACGACCGGGACTAGGGGGGAGCAGTTCTTC
CDR3aa: CASSLTTGTRGEQFF

len: 14
d_gene: -
j_gene: TRBJ1-1
abundance: -
v_gene: TRBV13
CDR3nt: TGTGCCAGCAGCCCCCGACAGAAGAACACTGAAGCTTTCTTT
CDR3aa: CASSPRQKNTEAFF

len: 16
d_gene: TRBD2
j_gene: TRBJ2-7
abundance: -
v_gene: TRBV28
CDR3nt: TGTGCCAGCAGTTTCGCGGGAGGGACCCCCGCTGGGGAGCAGTACTTC
CDR3aa: CASSFAGGTPAGEQYF

len: 18
d_gene: TRBD2
j_gene: TRBJ2-7
abundance: once
v_gene: TRBV27
CDR3nt: TGTGCCAGCAGTTTCGTTCGAGTAGCGGGAGCCAAATCCTACGAGCAGTACTTC
CDR3aa: CASSFVRVAGAKSYEQYF

len: 16
d_gene: -
j_gene: TRBJ2-7
abundance: few
v_gene: TRBV2
CDR3nt: TGTGCCAGCAGTGGGATTGGAGACCCTGTCACCTACGAGCAGTACTTC
CDR3aa: CASSGIGDPVTYEQYF

len: 16
d_gene: TRBD2
j_gene: TRBJ2-2
abundance: -
v_gene: TRBV5-4
CDR3nt: TGTGCCAGCAGCTTGCGGCTAGCGGGAAATACCGGGGAGCTGTTTTTT
CDR3aa: CASSLRLAGNTGELFF

len: 14
d_gene: TRBD2
j_gene: TRBJ2-7
abundance: -
v_gene: TRBV27
CDR3nt: TGTGCCAGCAGTCCCTTCCCTAGCGGGAGTGAGCAGTACTTC
CDR3aa: CASSPFPSGSEQYF

len: 15
d_gene: TRBD2
j_gene: TRBJ2-3
abundance: -
v_gene: TRBV29-1
CDR3nt: TGCAGCGTGGCCGGGACTAGCGGGAGAGGAGATACGCAGTATTTT
CDR3aa: CSVAGTSGRGDTQYF

len: 16
d_gene: TRBD2
j_gene: TRBJ2-2
abundance: once
v_gene: TRBV7-7
CDR3nt: TGTGCTAGCAGCTTAAGGACTAGCGGGGGTACCGGGGAGCTGTTTTTT
CDR3aa: CASSLRTSGGTGELFF